This T cell receptor (beta chain) was captured in a study of blood T cell repertoires in COVID-19. The data were produced by immunoSEQ multiplex PCR, yet TCRdb's version contains in-frame clones alone and is incomplete. The sample holds 250,000 to 300,000 clones; roughly nine tenths are singletons and the top ten take around 1.3%. After removal of 6 bases from V and 1 base from J, the junction contained 3 bases not matched to a gene. Germline V gene lookup returns CDR1 LNHDA and CDR2 SQIVND (reference sequence). The CDR3 covers 14 residues. This clone occurred a few times. Sample: PBMCs or T cells enriched from blood (not recorded which). This sequence originates from a human donor in a cohort exposed to, infected with or recovered from COVID-19 (not recorded which). The donor label of this sample is uncertain. The chain joins TRBV19 to TRBJ1-1; 9 bases are a match to TRBD1. The CDR3 DNA reads as TGTGCCAGTAGCAAGGACAGGGGGAACACTGAAGCTTTCTTT. It encodes CASSKDRGNTEAFF.